The present entry profiles one T cell receptor (beta chain) with its context. The data derive from a study of blood T cell repertoires in COVID-19. The wider study: T cells, B-cell-depleted T cells, or PBMCs provided the cDNA or gDNA that served as material.

V was cut by 0 bases and J by 3 bases, with 9 bases left in between. CDR1 SGDLS and CDR2 YYNGEE come from the germline V gene. This CDR3 has 14 amino acids. Per the authors' pipeline: Scientists estimated how many nucleated cells there were by amplifying reference gene primers. TCRdb keeps only in-frame clones here, not all; method: immunoSEQ multiplex PCR. The V and J calls and clone size come from that table; D and trimming were worked out from the DNA. The profile covers 200,000 or so clones, with roughly 87% appearing a single time and roughly 2% taken by the ten largest. This chain links TRBV9 with TRBJ2-5; D perhaps matches TRBD2 (6 bases). Sequencing was performed on peripheral blood. The sequence was collected from a man aged 35-49 years with active or convalescent COVID-19. CDR3 amino acids: CASSVAPSEETQYF. CDR3 bases: TGTGCCAGCAGCGTAGCTCCTAGCGAAGAGACCCAGTACTTC.